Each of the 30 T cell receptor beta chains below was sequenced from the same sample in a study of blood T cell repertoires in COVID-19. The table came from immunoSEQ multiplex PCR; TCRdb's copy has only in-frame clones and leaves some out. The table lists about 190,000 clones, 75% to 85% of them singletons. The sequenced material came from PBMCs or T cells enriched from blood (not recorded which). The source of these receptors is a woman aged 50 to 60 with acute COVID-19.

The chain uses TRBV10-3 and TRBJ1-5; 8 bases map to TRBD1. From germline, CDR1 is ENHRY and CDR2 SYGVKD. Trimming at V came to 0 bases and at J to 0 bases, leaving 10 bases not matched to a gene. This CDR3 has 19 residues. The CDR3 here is CAISESTLLDRGSNQPQHF. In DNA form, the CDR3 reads TGTGCCATCAGTGAGTCGACTCTTTTAGACAGGGGTAGCAATCAGCCCCAGCATTTT.

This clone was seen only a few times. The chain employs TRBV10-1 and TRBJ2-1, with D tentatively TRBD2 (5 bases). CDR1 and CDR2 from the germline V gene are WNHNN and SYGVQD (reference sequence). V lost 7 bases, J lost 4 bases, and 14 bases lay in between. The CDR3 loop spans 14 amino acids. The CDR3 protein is CASTVQRTYNEQFF. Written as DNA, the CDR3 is TGCGCCAGCACCGTCCAGCGGACTTACAATGAGCAGTTCTTC.

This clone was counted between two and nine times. CDR3 sequence: CASSSSGWDRGGGYTF. CDR3 sequence (DNA): TGTGCCAGCAGTTCATCGGGTTGGGACAGGGGAGGCGGCTACACCTTC. J is TRBJ1-2 and V is TRBV27; 10 positions match TRBD1. The germline V gene has CDR1 MNHEY and CDR2 SMNVEV (reference sequence). Trimming removed 4 bases from V and 8 bases from J; junction bases left unmatched: 13. CDR3 length: 16 residues.

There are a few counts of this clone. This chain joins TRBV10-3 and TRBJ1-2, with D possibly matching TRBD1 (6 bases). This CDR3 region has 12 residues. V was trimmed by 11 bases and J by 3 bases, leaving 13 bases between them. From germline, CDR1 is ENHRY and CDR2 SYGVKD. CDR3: CAGASGDYGYTF. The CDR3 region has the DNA TGTGCCGGAGCCTCAGGGGACTATGGCTACACCTTC.

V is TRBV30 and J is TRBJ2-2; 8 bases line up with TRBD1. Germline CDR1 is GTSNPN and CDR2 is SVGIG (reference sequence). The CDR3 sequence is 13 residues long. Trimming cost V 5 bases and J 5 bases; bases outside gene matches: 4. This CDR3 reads CAWGQGRTGELFF. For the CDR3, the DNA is TGTGCCTGGGGACAGGGAAGAACCGGGGAGCTGTTTTTT.

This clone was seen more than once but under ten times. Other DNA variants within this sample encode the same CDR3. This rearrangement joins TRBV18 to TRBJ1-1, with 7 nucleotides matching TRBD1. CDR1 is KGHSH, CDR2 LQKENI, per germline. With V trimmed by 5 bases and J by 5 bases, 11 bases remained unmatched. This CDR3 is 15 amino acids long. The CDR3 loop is CASSSEGGARTEAFF. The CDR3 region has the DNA TGTGCCAGCTCATCCGAAGGGGGCGCGCGGACTGAAGCTTTCTTT.

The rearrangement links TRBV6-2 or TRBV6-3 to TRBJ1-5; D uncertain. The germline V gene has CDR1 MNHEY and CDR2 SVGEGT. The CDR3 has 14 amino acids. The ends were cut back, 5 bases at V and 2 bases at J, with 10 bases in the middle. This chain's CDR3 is CASSHPQGNQPQHF. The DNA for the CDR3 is TGTGCCAGCAGTCATCCCCAGGGCAATCAGCCCCAGCATTTT.

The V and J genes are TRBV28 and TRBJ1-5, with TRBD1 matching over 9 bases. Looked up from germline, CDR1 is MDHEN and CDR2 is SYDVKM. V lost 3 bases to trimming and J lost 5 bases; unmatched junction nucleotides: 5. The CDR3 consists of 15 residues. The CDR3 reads CASSFIQGAYQPQHF. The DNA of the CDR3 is TGTGCCAGCAGTTTCATACAGGGGGCGTATCAGCCCCAGCATTTT. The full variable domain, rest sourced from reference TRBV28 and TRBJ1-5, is DVKVTQSSRYLVKRTGEKVFLECVQDMDHENMFWYRQDPGLGLRLIYFSYDVKMKEKGDIPEGYSVSREKKERFSLILESASTNQTSMYLCASSFIQGAYQPQHFGDGTRLSIL.

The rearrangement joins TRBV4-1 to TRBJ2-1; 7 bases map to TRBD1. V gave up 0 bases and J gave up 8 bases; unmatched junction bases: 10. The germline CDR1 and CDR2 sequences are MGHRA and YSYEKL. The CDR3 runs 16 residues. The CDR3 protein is CASSQDSLGTVDEQFF. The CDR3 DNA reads TGCGCCAGCAGCCAAGATTCGCTCGGGACAGTTGATGAGCAGTTCTTC.

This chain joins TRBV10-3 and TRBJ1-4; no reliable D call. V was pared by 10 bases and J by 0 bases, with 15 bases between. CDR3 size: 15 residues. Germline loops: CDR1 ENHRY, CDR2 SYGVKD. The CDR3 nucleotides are TGTGCCAACTATTCCGTGAACGCAACTAATGAAAAACTGTTTTTT. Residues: CANYSVNATNEKLFF.

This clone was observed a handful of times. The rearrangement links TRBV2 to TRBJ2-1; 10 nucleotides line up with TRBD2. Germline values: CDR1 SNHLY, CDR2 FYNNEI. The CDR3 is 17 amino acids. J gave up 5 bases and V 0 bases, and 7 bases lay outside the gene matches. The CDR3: CASSEALLLAGDNEQFF. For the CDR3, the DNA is TGTGCCAGCAGTGAAGCTCTCCTTCTAGCGGGGGACAATGAGCAGTTCTTC.

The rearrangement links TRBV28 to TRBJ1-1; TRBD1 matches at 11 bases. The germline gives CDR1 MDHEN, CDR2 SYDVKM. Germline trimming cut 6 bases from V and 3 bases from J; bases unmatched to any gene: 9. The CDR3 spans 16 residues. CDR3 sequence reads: CASRGKPGQGDTEAFF. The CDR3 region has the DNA TGTGCCAGCAGAGGAAAACCGGGACAGGGGGACACTGAAGCTTTCTTT.

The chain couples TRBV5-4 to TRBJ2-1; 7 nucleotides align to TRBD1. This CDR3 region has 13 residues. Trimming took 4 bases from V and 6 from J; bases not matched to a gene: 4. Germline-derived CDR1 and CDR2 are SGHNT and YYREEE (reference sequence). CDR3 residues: CASSPTGFNEQFF. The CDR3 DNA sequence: TGTGCCAGCAGCCCGACAGGGTTCAATGAGCAGTTCTTC.

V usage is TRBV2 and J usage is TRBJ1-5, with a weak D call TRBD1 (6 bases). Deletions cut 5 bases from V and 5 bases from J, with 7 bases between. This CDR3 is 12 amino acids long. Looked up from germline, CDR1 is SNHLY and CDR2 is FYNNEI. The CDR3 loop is CASSRQDQPQHF. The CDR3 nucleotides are TGTGCCAGCAGTCGACAGGATCAGCCCCAGCATTTT. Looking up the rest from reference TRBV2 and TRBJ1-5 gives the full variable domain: EPEVTQTPSHQVTQMGQEVILRCVPISNHLYFYWYRQILGQKVEFLVSFYNNEISEKSEIFDDQFSVERPDGSNFTLKIRSTKLEDSAMYFCASSRQDQPQHFGDGTRLSIL.

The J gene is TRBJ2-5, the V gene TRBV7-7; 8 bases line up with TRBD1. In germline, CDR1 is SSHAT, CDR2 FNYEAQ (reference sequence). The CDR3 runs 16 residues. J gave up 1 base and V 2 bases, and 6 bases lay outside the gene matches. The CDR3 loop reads CASSLRRDRGQETQYF. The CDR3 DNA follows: TGTGCCAGCAGCTTAAGGCGAGACAGGGGCCAAGAGACCCAGTACTTC.

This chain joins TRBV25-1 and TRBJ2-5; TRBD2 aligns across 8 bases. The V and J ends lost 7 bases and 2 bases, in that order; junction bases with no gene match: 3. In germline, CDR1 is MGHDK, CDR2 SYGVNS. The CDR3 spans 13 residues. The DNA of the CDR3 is TGTGCCAGCAACCGCGGGGGGCAAGAGACCCAGTACTTC. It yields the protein CASNRGGQETQYF.

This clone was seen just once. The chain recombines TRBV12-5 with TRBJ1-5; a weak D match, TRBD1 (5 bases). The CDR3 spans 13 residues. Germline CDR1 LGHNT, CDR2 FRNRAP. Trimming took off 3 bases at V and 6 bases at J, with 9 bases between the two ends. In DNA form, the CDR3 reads TGTGCTAGTGGTTTAGGGGCAGGTCAGCCCCAGCATTTT. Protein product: CASGLGAGQPQHF. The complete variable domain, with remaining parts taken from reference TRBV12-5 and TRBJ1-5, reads DARVTQTPRHKVTEMGQEVTMRCQPILGHNTVFWYRQTMMQGLELLAYFRNRAPLDDSGMPKDRFSAEMPDATLATLKIQPSEPRDSAVYFCASGLGAGQPQHFGDGTRLSIL.

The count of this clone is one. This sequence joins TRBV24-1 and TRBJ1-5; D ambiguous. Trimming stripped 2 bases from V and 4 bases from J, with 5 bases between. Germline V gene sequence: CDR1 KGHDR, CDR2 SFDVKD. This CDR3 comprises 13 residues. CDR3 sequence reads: CATSDYRNQPQHF. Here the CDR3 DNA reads TGTGCCACCAGTGATTACAGAAATCAGCCCCAGCATTTT.

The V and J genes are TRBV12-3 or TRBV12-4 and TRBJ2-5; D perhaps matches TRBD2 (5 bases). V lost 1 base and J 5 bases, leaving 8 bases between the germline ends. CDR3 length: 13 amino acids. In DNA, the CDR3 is TGTGCCAGCAGTTTAGGCCGGAGGGAGACCCAGTACTTC. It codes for CASSLGRRETQYF.

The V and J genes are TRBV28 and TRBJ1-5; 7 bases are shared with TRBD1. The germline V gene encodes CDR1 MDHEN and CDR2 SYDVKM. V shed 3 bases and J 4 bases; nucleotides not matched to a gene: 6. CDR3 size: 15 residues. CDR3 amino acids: CASSFSGGGNQPQHF. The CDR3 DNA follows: TGTGCCAGCAGTTTCTCAGGGGGAGGTAATCAGCCCCAGCATTTT.

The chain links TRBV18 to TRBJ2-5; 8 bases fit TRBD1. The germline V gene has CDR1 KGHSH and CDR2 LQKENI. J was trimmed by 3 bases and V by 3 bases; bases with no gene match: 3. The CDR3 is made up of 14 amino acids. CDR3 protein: CASSPQGAKETQYF. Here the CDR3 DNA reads TGTGCCAGCTCACCTCAGGGGGCTAAAGAGACCCAGTACTTC.

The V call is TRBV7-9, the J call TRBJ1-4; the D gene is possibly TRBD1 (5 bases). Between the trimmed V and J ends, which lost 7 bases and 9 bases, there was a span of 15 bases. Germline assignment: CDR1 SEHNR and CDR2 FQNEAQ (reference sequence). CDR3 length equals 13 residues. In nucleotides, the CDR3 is TGTGCCAGCACCAAAGGGGCCGAAAAAAAACTGTTTTTT. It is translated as CASTKGAEKKLFF.

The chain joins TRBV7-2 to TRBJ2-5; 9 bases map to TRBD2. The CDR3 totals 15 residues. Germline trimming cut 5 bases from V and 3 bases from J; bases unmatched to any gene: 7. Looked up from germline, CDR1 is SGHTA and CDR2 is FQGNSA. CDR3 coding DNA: TGTGCCAGCAGCAGAGGGACTAGCCGAGAAGAGACCCAGTACTTC. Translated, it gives CASSRGTSREETQYF. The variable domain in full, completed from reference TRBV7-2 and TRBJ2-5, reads GAGVSQSPSNKVTEKGKDVELRCDPISGHTALYWYRQSLGQGLEFLIYFQGNSAPDKSGLPSDRFSAERTGGSVSTLTIQRTQQEDSAVYLCASSRGTSREETQYFGPGTRLLVL.

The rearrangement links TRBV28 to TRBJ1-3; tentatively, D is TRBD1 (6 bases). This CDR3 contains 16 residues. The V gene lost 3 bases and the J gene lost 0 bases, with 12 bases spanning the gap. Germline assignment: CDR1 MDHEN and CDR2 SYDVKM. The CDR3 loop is CASSLGGGNSGNTIYF. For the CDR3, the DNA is TGTGCCAGCAGTTTGGGGGGGGGCAACTCTGGAAACACCATATATTTT.

The CDR3 nucleotides read TGTGCCTGGAGTGTATTCGGACATAATAATTCACCCCTCCACTTT. It encodes CAWSVFGHNNSPLHF. This chain joins TRBV30 and TRBJ1-6; D is perhaps TRBD1 (5 bases). The CDR3 spans 15 residues. Germline V gene lookup returns CDR1 GTSNPN and CDR2 SVGIG (reference sequence). The germline V and J ends were trimmed by 0 bases and 5 bases, with 11 bases remaining between them.

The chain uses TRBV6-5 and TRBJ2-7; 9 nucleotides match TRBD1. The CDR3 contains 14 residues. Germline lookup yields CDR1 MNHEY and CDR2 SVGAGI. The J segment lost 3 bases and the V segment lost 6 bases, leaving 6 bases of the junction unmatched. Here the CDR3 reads CASSHGTGIYEQYV. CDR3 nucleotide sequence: TGTGCCAGCAGCCACGGGACAGGGATCTACGAGCAGTACGTC.

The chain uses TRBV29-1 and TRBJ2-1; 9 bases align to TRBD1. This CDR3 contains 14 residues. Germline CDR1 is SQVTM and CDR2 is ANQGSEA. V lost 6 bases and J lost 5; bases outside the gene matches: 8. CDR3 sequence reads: CSVRWDRDNNEQFF. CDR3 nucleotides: TGCAGCGTGAGGTGGGACAGGGATAACAATGAGCAGTTCTTC.

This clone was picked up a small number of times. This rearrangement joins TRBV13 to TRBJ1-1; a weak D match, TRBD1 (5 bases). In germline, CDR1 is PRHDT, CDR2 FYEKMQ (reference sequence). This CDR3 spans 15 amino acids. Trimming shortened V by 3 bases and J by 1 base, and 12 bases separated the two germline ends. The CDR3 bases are TGTGCCAGCAGCTTTGCGGGGACGGAGAACACTGAAGCTTTCTTT. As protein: CASSFAGTENTEAFF. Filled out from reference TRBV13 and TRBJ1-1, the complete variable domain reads AAGVIQSPRHLIKEKRETATLKCYPIPRHDTVYWYQQGPGQDPQFLISFYEKMQSDKGSIPDRFSAQQFSDYHSELNMSSLELGDSALYFCASSFAGTENTEAFFGQGTRLTVV.

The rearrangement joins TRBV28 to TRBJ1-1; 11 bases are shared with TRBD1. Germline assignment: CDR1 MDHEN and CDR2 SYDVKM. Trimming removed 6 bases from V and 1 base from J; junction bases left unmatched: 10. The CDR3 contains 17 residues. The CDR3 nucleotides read TGTGCCAGCAGGACCGGGACAGGGGGTACCAGGAACACTGAAGCTTTCTTT. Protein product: CASRTGTGGTRNTEAFF.

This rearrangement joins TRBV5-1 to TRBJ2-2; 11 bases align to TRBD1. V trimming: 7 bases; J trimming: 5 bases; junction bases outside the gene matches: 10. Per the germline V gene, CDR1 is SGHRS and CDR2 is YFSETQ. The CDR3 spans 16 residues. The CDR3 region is CASRSGTGGNTGELFF. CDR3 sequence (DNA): TGCGCCAGCCGTTCGGGGACAGGGGGAAATACCGGGGAGCTGTTTTTT.